A single TCR beta chain is shown here with its context. Antigen specificity is unknown. The method was immunoSEQ multiplex PCR; TCRdb's version includes in-frame clones alone and lacks a portion of them. The sample includes around 67,000 clones, about 83% of them seen just once. These data are taken from a study of T cell responses to AZD1222 COVID-19 vaccine. Study-wide results and limits: Donors in the cohort were predominantly white British and more often female, and clonal diversity was possibly underestimated. Only six or seven AZD1222 recipients tested seropositive at baseline.

Trimming pared 6 bases from V and 2 bases from J, leaving 11 bases between. Germline assignment: CDR1 MNHEY and CDR2 SVGAGI. This CDR3 contains 14 residues. The sequence was obtained from an adult in good health. This chain uses TRBV6-5 with TRBJ2-1; possibly TRBD1 for D (6 bases). The source was peripheral blood, collected on day 0 of AZD1222 vaccination. This CDR3 reads CASRLGATYNEQFF. CDR3 DNA: TGTGCCAGCAGGTTGGGGGCCACCTACAATGAGCAGTTCTTC.